This TCR beta chain was documented in a study of blood T cell repertoires in COVID-19. From germline, CDR1 is LNHDA and CDR2 SQIVND (reference sequence). V was shortened by 4 bases and J by 2 bases, with 6 bases between the two germline ends. The CDR3 has 13 amino acids. In the source study's methods: Nucleated cell counts were estimated from reference gene primer amplification. TCRdb keeps only in-frame clones here, not all; method: immunoSEQ multiplex PCR. That table supplies the V and J calls and clone size; D and trimming were determined from the DNA. The data show 500,000 to 600,000 clones, about 89% seen once.

The V gene is TRBV19, the J gene TRBJ1-3; D is undetermined. Input material: peripheral blood. The source is a woman aged 45-65 years with COVID-19, enrolled during active disease. CDR3 sequence (DNA): TGTGCCAGTAGTAACAGAGCTGGAAACACCATATATTTT. Its translation: CASSNRAGNTIYF.